A selection of T cell receptor beta chains follows, all from one sample in a study of T cell responses to AZD1222 COVID-19 vaccine. This table comes from immunoSEQ multiplex PCR, and its TCRdb copy is limited to in-frame clones, with some not included. The sample includes some 120,000 clones, over 85% of them seen just once. This specimen consisted of peripheral blood, obtained on day 0 of AZD1222 vaccination. Every receptor here comes from an adult in good health. Each CDR3 is given with its conserved first and last residue. D genes are given only for firm matches. Clone size is stated in some rows and not others, as once, few, many or a class when expanded.

V gene,D gene,CDR3 length,J gene,clone size,CDR3 DNA,CDR3 protein
TRBV29-1,TRBD1,15,TRBJ2-1,NA,TGCAGCGTTGGACCCGGGACAGGGGGCGGCGATGAGCAGTTCTTC,CSVGPGTGGGDEQFF
TRBV2,NA,14,TRBJ1-5,NA,TGTGCCAGCAGTGATCTGGGTAGCAATCAGCCCCAGCATTTT,CASSDLGSNQPQHF
TRBV6-4,NA,14,TRBJ1-1,NA,TGTGCCAGCAGTGACGGTGTGGTGAACACTGAAGCTTTCTTT,CASSDGVVNTEAFF
TRBV3-1/TRBV3-2,TRBD1,16,TRBJ2-7,NA,TGTGCCAGCAGCCGTAACCCCGGACAGGGTAACTACGAGCAGTACTTC,CASSRNPGQGNYEQYF
TRBV2,NA,16,TRBJ1-3,NA,TGTGCCAGCAGTGAAGAGGGAGCGAGCTCTGGAAACACCATATATTTT,CASSEEGASSGNTIYF
TRBV7-9,NA,16,TRBJ1-1,NA,TGTGCCAGCAGCTTCACAGATCGCGGGCCGAACACTGAAGCTTTCTTT,CASSFTDRGPNTEAFF
TRBV12-3/TRBV12-4,NA,13,TRBJ1-1,NA,TGTGCCAGCAGTTTATTCATCGGGGCTGAAGCTTTCTTT,CASSLFIGAEAFF
TRBV6-5,NA,16,TRBJ1-3,NA,TGTGCCAGCAGTTACCGGGGTGGGTTTTTTGGAAACACCATATATTTT,CASSYRGGFFGNTIYF
TRBV13,TRBD1,15,TRBJ1-2,NA,TGTGCCAGCAGCTCCGGGACAGGGGGCAACTATGGCTACACCTTC,CASSSGTGGNYGYTF
TRBV29-1,TRBD1,13,TRBJ1-2,NA,TGCAGCGTTGACCGGGACAGAACCTCTGGCTACACCTTC,CSVDRDRTSGYTF
TRBV18,NA,14,TRBJ1-2,once,TGTGCCAGCTCACCACCTTCAGGGTACTATGGCTACACCTTC,CASSPPSGYYGYTF
TRBV5-1,TRBD1,15,TRBJ1-1,NA,TGCGCCAGCAGCGGCGGACAGGGGGCGAGGACTGAAGCTTTCTTT,CASSGGQGARTEAFF
TRBV6-1,NA,16,TRBJ1-1,NA,TGTGCCAGCAGTGAATTCCGGACAGCCTTGAACACTGAAGCTTTCTTT,CASSEFRTALNTEAFF
TRBV12-5,TRBD1,19,TRBJ1-5,NA,TGTGCTAGTGGCTCTACTCGACAGGGCCTGCTTTATAGCAATCAGCCCCAGCATTTT,CASGSTRQGLLYSNQPQHF